A selection of T cell receptor beta chains follows, all from one sample in a study of cytomegalovirus exposure and HLA in healthy donors. Only in-frame clones appear in the TCRdb table, and some are missing; sequencing was by immunoSEQ multiplex PCR. The repertoire consists of 120,000 or so clones, with roughly 80% occurring once and the leading ten covering over 25%. Sequenced input: PBMCs. The receptors originated from a man aged 60 to 69 in good health and CMV-seropositive. Both conserved end residues are part of each CDR3. Fields, in order: J gene, clone size, V gene, D gene, CDR3 protein, CDR3 DNA. D genes are given only for firm matches. Rows may omit the clone size; those that give it use once, few, many or a size class.

TRBJ1-1 | - | TRBV6-5 | - | CASSYADRFTEAFF | TGTGCCAGCAGTTATGCGGACAGATTCACTGAAGCTTTCTTT
TRBJ1-2 | - | TRBV4-1 | - | CASSQRQISGRKIYTF | TGCGCCAGCAGCCAAAGACAAATATCCGGCCGCAAGATCTACACCTTC
TRBJ2-5 | - | TRBV6-5 | TRBD1 | CASSSRQGVETQYF | TGTGCCAGCAGTTCCCGCCAGGGGGTAGAGACCCAGTACTTC
TRBJ1-2 | - | TRBV28 | - | CASRGEGHRGYTF | TGTGCCAGCAGGGGAGAGGGACATCGAGGCTACACCTTC
TRBJ2-2 | once | TRBV5-1 | - | CASSLVAGNTGELFF | TGCGCCAGCAGCTTGGTGGCAGGGAACACCGGGGAGCTGTTTTTT
TRBJ1-5 | - | TRBV4-1 | - | CASSHWAGKSNQPQHF | TGCGCCAGCAGCCACTGGGCAGGGAAGAGCAATCAGCCCCAGCATTTT
TRBJ1-4 | - | TRBV10-3 | - | CAISEYGVGAEKLFF | TGTGCCATCAGTGAGTACGGGGTCGGCGCAGAAAAACTGTTTTTT
TRBJ2-7 | - | TRBV28 | TRBD1 | CASSFLPGQGASYEQYF | TGTGCCAGCAGTTTCCTCCCGGGACAGGGGGCCTCCTACGAGCAGTACTTC
TRBJ1-5 | - | TRBV19 | TRBD1 | CANGDRADQPQHF | TGTGCCAATGGTGACAGGGCGGATCAGCCCCAGCATTTT
TRBJ1-2 | once | TRBV7-9 | TRBD1 | CASSLVTGGNYGYTF | TGTGCCAGCAGCTTAGTGACAGGGGGGAACTATGGCTACACCTTC
TRBJ2-7 | - | TRBV19 | TRBD1 | CASSAPIKQGVSYEQYF | TGTGCCAGTAGTGCCCCAATCAAACAGGGGGTCTCCTACGAGCAGTACTTC
TRBJ2-7 | - | TRBV9 | - | CASSPGRGSEQYF | TGTGCCAGCAGCCCCGGCAGGGGAAGCGAGCAGTACTTC
TRBJ2-7 | - | TRBV27 | TRBD2 | CASGRTWTSGSGQYF | TGTGCCAGCGGCCGCACATGGACTAGCGGGAGCGGGCAGTACTTC
TRBJ1-3 | - | TRBV4-1 | TRBD1 | CASSQDEDRGYTIYF | TGCGCCAGCAGCCAAGATGAGGACAGGGGATACACCATATATTTT
TRBJ1-6 | - | TRBV2 | TRBD1 | CASRIDRAALNSPLHF | TGTGCCAGCAGAATCGACAGGGCGGCTTTAAATTCACCCCTCCACTTT
TRBJ2-1 | - | TRBV27 | TRBD2 | CASTGGLAGVYEQFF | TGTGCCAGCACCGGGGGCCTAGCGGGAGTATATGAGCAGTTCTTC
TRBJ2-7 | - | TRBV29-1 | - | CSVESGFYEQYF | TGCAGCGTTGAATCAGGGTTCTACGAGCAGTACTTC
TRBJ2-1 | - | TRBV4-1 | TRBD1 | CASSQDGSTGKFF | TGCGCCAGCAGCCAAGATGGGTCGACAGGGAAGTTCTTC
TRBJ2-5 | - | TRBV5-1 | - | CASSMDGSQETQYF | TGCGCCAGCAGCATGGACGGTTCCCAAGAGACCCAGTACTTC
TRBJ1-4 | - | TRBV5-1 | - | CASSPGLGKENEKLFF | TGCGCCAGCAGCCCGGGACTAGGGAAAGAGAACGAAAAACTGTTTTTT
TRBJ1-1 | few | TRBV30 | - | CAWKQTGDTEAFF | TGTGCCTGGAAACAGACAGGCGACACTGAAGCTTTCTTT
TRBJ2-3 | - | TRBV5-8 | - | CASRSTGSTDTQYF | TGTGCCAGCAGATCGACGGGGAGCACAGATACGCAGTATTTT
TRBJ2-7 | many | TRBV5-6 | TRBD1 | CASSQGTGATYEQYF | TGTGCCAGCAGCCAAGGGACAGGGGCGACCTACGAGCAGTACTTC
TRBJ2-3 | few | TRBV7-9 | TRBD1 | CASRRTTGGSTDTQYF | TGTGCCAGCCGTCGTACCACAGGGGGAAGCACAGATACGCAGTATTTT
TRBJ1-1 | - | TRBV27 | - | CASKSMEGVNTEAFF | TGTGCCAGCAAGAGTATGGAGGGAGTGAACACTGAAGCTTTCTTT
TRBJ2-1 | few | TRBV18 | - | CASSPMEGAYNEQFF | TGTGCCAGCTCACCGATGGAGGGGGCTTACAATGAGCAGTTCTTC
TRBJ1-2 | - | TRBV30 | - | CAWSVGRNYGYTF | TGTGCCTGGAGTGTAGGCAGGAACTATGGCTACACCTTC
TRBJ1-5 | - | TRBV7-9 | - | CASSLAGDNQPQHF | TGTGCCAGCAGCTTAGCAGGGGACAATCAGCCCCAGCATTTT
TRBJ1-6 | - | TRBV27 | - | CASRDIGSYNSPLHF | TGTGCCAGCCGGGACATCGGCTCCTATAATTCACCCCTCCACTTT
TRBJ2-7 | - | TRBV5-6 | - | CASSLTGYYEQYF | TGTGCCAGCAGCTTGACAGGATACTACGAGCAGTACTTC
TRBJ2-5 | - | TRBV5-8 | - | CASSLKSGETQYF | TGTGCCAGCAGCTTGAAGTCCGGAGAGACCCAGTACTTC
TRBJ1-1 | - | TRBV29-1 | - | CSVLQGRTEAFF | TGCAGCGTGCTACAGGGTAGAACTGAAGCTTTCTTT
TRBJ1-5 | few | TRBV4-1 | - | CASSQAAQSNQPQHF | TGCGCCAGCAGCCAAGCGGCACAGAGTAATCAGCCCCAGCATTTT
TRBJ1-4 | - | TRBV7-9 | TRBD1 | CASSRDRDPNEKLFF | TGTGCCAGCAGCCGCGACAGGGACCCTAATGAAAAACTGTTTTTT
TRBJ2-7 | once | TRBV7-9 | - | CASRLTTGHEQYF | TGTGCCAGCAGACTAACAACAGGCCACGAGCAGTACTTC
TRBJ2-1 | - | TRBV15 | TRBD2 | CATSRGPSGSYNEQFF | TGTGCCACCAGCAGGGGGCCTAGCGGGTCCTACAATGAGCAGTTCTTC
TRBJ1-2 | - | TRBV5-4 | - | CASSGEVGGYTF | TGTGCCAGCAGCGGAGAGGTCGGGGGCTACACCTTC
TRBJ2-1 | - | TRBV2 | - | CASSRVSFGEQFF | TGTGCCAGCAGCCGCGTGAGTTTTGGTGAGCAGTTCTTC
TRBJ2-7 | - | TRBV29-1 | - | CSVEGLEGTYEQYF | TGCAGCGTTGAAGGGCTGGAGGGTACCTACGAGCAGTACTTC
TRBJ2-4 | - | TRBV7-3 | - | CASSPDGKNIQYF | TGTGCCAGCAGCCCCGACGGGAAAAACATTCAGTACTTC
TRBJ2-7 | - | TRBV6-5 | - | CASSPASSYEQYF | TGTGCCAGCAGCCCCGCCAGCTCCTACGAGCAGTACTTC
TRBJ1-2 | - | TRBV5-1 | - | CASSLEAALNYGYTF | TGCGCCAGCAGCTTGGAGGCGGCGCTGAACTATGGCTACACCTTC
TRBJ1-5 | - | TRBV27 | - | CASSSPKREYSNQPQHF | TGTGCCAGCAGTTCCCCCAAGCGGGAATATAGCAATCAGCCCCAGCATTTT
TRBJ2-3 | - | TRBV5-6 | - | CASSFDRLKYF | TGTGCCAGCAGCTTTGACAGGTTGAAGTATTTT
TRBJ1-5 | - | TRBV10-2 | TRBD1 | CASSGQGGNQPQHF | TGCGCCAGCAGTGGGCAGGGGGGCAATCAGCCCCAGCATTTT
TRBJ1-1 | - | TRBV5-1 | - | CASGGTVMNTEAFF | TGCGCCAGCGGAGGGACGGTGATGAACACTGAAGCTTTCTTT
TRBJ2-1 | - | TRBV2 | - | CASSDRLARKQFF | TGTGCCAGCAGTGATAGGCTAGCGCGGAAGCAGTTCTTC
TRBJ2-5 | few | TRBV7-3 | - | CASSYQGGETQYF | TGTGCCAGCAGCTATCAGGGCGGTGAGACCCAGTACTTC
TRBJ2-1 | - | TRBV4-1 | TRBD1 | CASSRGTGVINEQFF | TGCGCCAGCAGCCGGGGGACAGGGGTTATCAATGAGCAGTTCTTC
TRBJ1-5 | once | TRBV19 | - | CASSSQSLGNQPQHF | TGTGCCAGTAGTTCGCAGTCCTTGGGCAATCAGCCCCAGCATTTT
TRBJ1-4 | - | TRBV30 | - | CAWSGARGNEEKLFF | TGTGCCTGGAGTGGGGCCCGGGGGAACGAAGAAAAACTGTTTTTT
TRBJ1-5 | once | TRBV19 | - | CASTLRVSNQPQHF | TGTGCCAGTACCCTACGCGTTAGCAATCAGCCCCAGCATTTT
TRBJ2-2 | - | TRBV7-8 | TRBD1 | CASSLQGADTGELFF | TGTGCCAGCAGCCTACAGGGGGCGGACACCGGGGAGCTGTTTTTT
TRBJ2-7 | few | TRBV7-2 | TRBD2 | CASREGSGRPYEQYF | TGTGCCAGCAGAGAAGGCAGCGGGAGGCCCTACGAGCAGTACTTC
TRBJ2-7 | - | TRBV2 | TRBD1 | CASSSGTGTLEQYF | TGTGCCAGCAGCTCCGGGACAGGGACCCTCGAGCAGTACTTC
TRBJ1-1 | few | TRBV15 | TRBD1 | CATSRGMTGGPAFF | TGTGCCACCAGCAGAGGAATGACAGGGGGGCCAGCTTTCTTT
TRBJ1-2 | - | TRBV7-9 | - | CASSTGQVYGYTF | TGTGCCAGCAGCACGGGACAAGTCTATGGCTACACCTTC
TRBJ1-4 | - | TRBV4-2 | - | CASSPSVGEEEKLFF | TGTGCCAGCAGCCCGTCGGTGGGGGAGGAGGAAAAACTGTTTTTT
TRBJ1-1 | - | TRBV9 | TRBD1 | CASSQTGLGNTEAFF | TGTGCCAGCAGCCAGACAGGGTTAGGGAACACTGAAGCTTTCTTT